This TCR beta chain came from a study of human T cells and chemical hapten exposure. Turning to the study itself: The sensitizer, 2% DPC, was used on around 2 cm by around 2 cm of upper inner arm skin. Small volume differences among pooled libraries mainly caused per-sample TCR yield variation. Across its roughly 23 weeks, the study gave patients weekly diphenylcyclopropenone doses to the scalp. Study findings and constraints: The study found expanded TCRs formed significantly more large CDR3 similarity clusters than controls.

TCRdb ran MiXCR on the RACE reads and lists one entry per CDR3 protein. The sample gives about 120,000 distinct CDR3 sequences, approximately 13% of which show up once; roughly 3.1% is in the top ten. V dropped 2 bases and J dropped 0 bases, with 8 bases sitting between them. The CDR3 runs to 14 residues. CDR1 SGHRS and CDR2 YFSETQ come from the germline V gene. The time point is: pre-sensitization, week 0. The treatment denotes: therapeutic diphenylcyclopropenone sensitization with weekly scalp DPC. On this clonotype itself: Its antigen is as yet unknown.

J is TRBJ1-1 and V is TRBV5-1; D might be TRBD1 (5 bases). The material was whole blood, obtained in connection with sensitization to the hapten diphenylcyclopropenone (DPC). This sequence originates from a young woman with alopecia areata. Some clones in this sample may be carry-over from other donors' samples. CDR3 residues: CASSFRGMNTEAFF. CDR3 in DNA: TGCGCCAGCAGCTTCCGGGGCATGAACACTGAAGCTTTCTTT.